These 16 T cell receptor beta chains were sequenced from one sample in a study of CD8 T cells in Susac syndrome. RNA totalling roughly 0.5 to 1 ug underwent reverse transcription with random hexamers. One entry per CDR3 protein, called by TCRdb with MiXCR from the immunoSEQ multiplex PCR reads. The repertoire holds approximately 190,000 distinct CDR3 sequences, 90% to 96% seen once, with approximately 0.098% in the top ten. Specimen: CD4+ T cells from PBMCs. These receptors originate from a human donor with Susac syndrome.

The chain has TRBV5-1 and TRBJ2-7; no firm D call. The germline V and J ends were trimmed by 4 bases and 6 bases, with 14 bases remaining between them. CDR3 length equals 13 residues. Germline V gene lookup returns CDR1 SGHRS and CDR2 YFSETQ. The CDR3 region is CASSPSLRVEQYF. The CDR3 DNA follows: TGCGCCAGCAGCCCAAGTCTAAGGGTCGAGCAGTACTTC.

The count of this clonotype is one. The chain combines TRBV28 with TRBJ2-3; no clear D gene. V was pared by 11 bases and J by 2 bases, with 11 bases between. Germline V gene data show CDR1 as MDHEN and CDR2 as SYDVKM. This CDR3 has 12 amino acids. Written as DNA, the CDR3 is TGTGCCCCAAAACCGCTCACAGATACGCAGTATTTT. The encoded protein is CAPKPLTDTQYF.

The rearrangement links TRBV29-1 to TRBJ1-2; TRBD1 matches at 10 bases. CDR1 is SQVTM, CDR2 ANQGSEA, per germline. This CDR3 comprises 14 residues. J was trimmed by 6 bases and V by 4 bases; bases with no gene match: 8. CDR3 protein: CSVGDHGTGDGYTF. As DNA, the CDR3 is TGCAGCGTTGGGGACCACGGGACAGGGGATGGCTACACCTTC.

This chain uses TRBV19 with TRBJ2-3; D not resolved. Trimming took 2 bases from V and 1 from J, leaving 10 bases between them. Germline V CDR1 and CDR2: LNHDA, SQIVND (reference sequence). CDR3 size: 15 residues. The CDR3 protein is CASSISPRGTDTQYF. In nucleotides, the CDR3 is TGTGCCAGTAGTATAAGTCCCCGGGGCACAGATACGCAGTATTTT.

This chain connects TRBV7-2 to TRBJ2-5; no clear D. CDR3 size: 14 residues. In germline, CDR1 is SGHTA, CDR2 FQGNSA. The V gene lost 0 bases and the J gene lost 1 base, with 6 bases spanning the gap. CDR3 DNA sequence: TGTGCCAGCAGCTTAGCGAAAACCCAAGAGACCCAGTACTTC. Its translation is CASSLAKTQETQYF.

This chain connects TRBV20-1 to TRBJ2-1; TRBD2 matches at 9 bases. CDR1 and CDR2 (germline): DFQATT, SNEGSKA (reference sequence). With V trimmed by 2 bases and J by 10 bases, 15 bases remained unmatched. CDR3 length: 16 residues. CDR3 in amino acids: CSARTGTSHTPGEQFF. The CDR3 bases are TGCAGTGCTAGAACTGGGACTAGCCACACCCCAGGAGAGCAGTTCTTC.

This rearrangement joins TRBV2 to TRBJ2-3; D possibly corresponds to TRBD2 (6 bases). Trimming took off 7 bases at V and 4 bases at J, with 12 bases between the two ends. The CDR3 is made up of 13 amino acids. The V gene's germline CDR1 is SNHLY and CDR2 FYNNEI. For the CDR3, the DNA is TGTGCCAGCAACCTGGCGGGACCAGATACGCAGTATTTT. Encoded protein: CASNLAGPDTQYF.

The chain uses TRBV3-1 and TRBJ2-5; 10 bases are a match to TRBD2. CDR1 is LGHDT, CDR2 YNNKEL, per germline (reference sequence). The length of the CDR3 is 14 residues. With 8 bases clipped from V and 0 bases from J, the junction kept 3 bases outside the gene matches. The CDR3 protein is CASGLAGDQETQYF. CDR3 coding DNA: TGTGCCAGCGGTCTAGCGGGGGACCAAGAGACCCAGTACTTC.

A single count supports this clonotype. The J gene is TRBJ2-1, the V gene TRBV6-4, with D hard to call. The germline V gene has CDR1 MRHNA and CDR2 SNTAGT. The CDR3 loop spans 13 amino acids. The V gene lost 2 bases and the J gene lost 9 bases, with 11 bases spanning the gap. This CDR3 is CASSDELWGEQFF. CDR3 DNA sequence: TGTGCCAGCAGTGACGAGCTCTGGGGTGAGCAGTTCTTC.

The chain uses TRBV7-9 and TRBJ1-2, with D possibly TRBD1 on 6 matching bases. The length of the CDR3 is 13 residues. Germline values: CDR1 SEHNR, CDR2 FQNEAQ (reference sequence). The ends were cut back, 5 bases at V and 8 bases at J, with 15 bases in the middle. The CDR3 region has the DNA TGTGCCAGCAGCAAAGACAGGCCGGGAGGCTACACCTTC. Protein sequence: CASSKDRPGGYTF.

This chain uses TRBV2 with TRBJ1-1, with unresolved D. This CDR3 contains 11 residues. From germline, CDR1 is SNHLY and CDR2 FYNNEI. Trimming removed 7 bases at V and 0 bases at J, with 3 bases between. The CDR3 here is CASIVNTEAFF. The CDR3 region has the DNA TGTGCCAGCATCGTGAACACTGAAGCTTTCTTT.

The rearrangement links TRBV2 to TRBJ2-6; D unclear. Germline V lookup: CDR1 SNHLY, CDR2 FYNNEI. The length of the CDR3 is 14 residues. The V end was cut by 3 bases, the J end by 4 bases, with 7 bases between. The CDR3 DNA reads TGTGCCAGCAGTGACAGGCCCGGGGCCAACGTCCTGACTTTC. As protein: CASSDRPGANVLTF.

The chain carries TRBV9 and TRBJ2-2; a weak D match, TRBD1 (6 bases). The CDR3 is made up of 14 amino acids. V lost 4 bases and J lost 5, with 12 bases in between. Per germline, CDR1 SGDLS and CDR2 YYNGEE. CDR3 sequence: CASSLTTGTGELFF. CDR3 coding DNA: TGTGCCAGCAGCCTGACAACAGGGACCGGGGAGCTGTTTTTT.

The chain combines TRBV4-1 with TRBJ2-2; unclear D gene. Germline CDR1 reads MGHRA; CDR2 reads YSYEKL. V was clipped by 8 bases and J by 1 base, with 8 bases between them. This CDR3 is 13 amino acids long. This CDR3 reads CASEEQNTGELFF. In DNA, the CDR3 is TGCGCCAGCGAGGAGCAGAACACCGGGGAGCTGTTTTTT.

The chain recombines TRBV7-2 with TRBJ2-5, with D uncertain. The V end was cut by 1 base, the J end by 5 bases, with 11 bases between. The CDR3 length is 14 residues. Germline V gives CDR1 SGHTA, CDR2 FQGNSA. The CDR3 nucleotides read TGTGCCAGCAGCTTAGGATCACAGAGGGAGACCCAGTACTTC. Protein sequence: CASSLGSQRETQYF.

This chain connects TRBV5-1 to TRBJ1-2; the match to TRBD1 covers 11 bases. This CDR3 contains 14 residues. CDR1 is SGHRS, CDR2 YFSETQ, per germline. J lost 8 bases, V lost 5 bases, and 8 bases had no gene match. The CDR3 here is CASRTGTGGLGYTF. Here the CDR3 DNA reads TGCGCCAGCAGAACCGGGACAGGGGGTCTCGGCTACACCTTC. The full variable domain, completed using reference TRBV5-1 and TRBJ1-2, is KAGVTQTPRYLIKTRGQQVTLSCSPISGHRSVSWYQQTPGQGLQFLFEYFSETQRNKGNFPGRFSGRQFSNSRSEMNVSTLELGDSALYLCASRTGTGGLGYTFGSGTRLTVV.